The present T cell receptor beta chain was sequenced within a study of T cells after yellow fever vaccination. General study findings and limits: Contaminants from the bulk population, in the form of abundant clonotypes, could be found in FACS-sorted repertoires.

TCRdb redid the calling of the 5' RACE reads with MiXCR, one entry per CDR3 protein. This table holds under 300,000 distinct CDR3 sequences, over 10% found once. The ends lost 5 bases at V and 3 bases at J; junction bases unmatched: 6. Germline assignment: CDR1 SGHTA and CDR2 FQGNSA. The CDR3 runs to 15 residues. The sample holds a few counts of this clonotype. The antigen is unknown. The chain has TRBV7-2 and TRBJ2-7; TRBD1 matches at 11 bases. Sample: CD4+ T cells sorted from PBMCs, taken 45 days after the yellow fever booster vaccination. The receptor was isolated from a man aged 25-40 years who received the YFV17D yellow fever vaccine. CDR3 nucleotides: TGTGCCAGCAGCCACTCCGGGACAGGGGGCTACGAGCAGTACTTC. Translating it yields CASSHSGTGGYEQYF.